One and the same sample provided the 7 T cell receptor beta chains below, sequenced in a study of regulatory T cells in long-lasting Graves disease. Assembly of TCR beta libraries relied on iRepertoire HTBI primers together with Arm-PCR of CDR3 regions. TCRdb fed the multiplex PCR reads into MiXCR, producing one record per CDR3 protein. The sample has around 500,000 distinct CDR3 sequences, roughly 16% seen once. Stated time point: newly diagnosed GD, antithyroid drugs for less than 3 months. RNA isolated from PBMCs was used to make the TCR library. This sample also appeared in a second study, on T cells in Graves' hyperthyroidism and ophthalmopathy.

Sample: peripheral blood mononuclear cells (PBMCs), taken at new diagnosis, from a patient treated with antithyroid drugs. Source of these receptors: a middle-aged woman with Graves disease.

Ten or more counts support this clonotype. The chain recombines TRBV12-3 or TRBV12-4 with TRBJ2-2, with a possible D match to TRBD1 (5 bases). The CDR3 consists of 13 residues. V was shortened by 5 bases and J by 6 bases, with 10 bases between the two germline ends. The CDR3 loop reads CASSRGIPGELFF. CDR3 in DNA: TGTGCCAGCAGTAGGGGAATTCCCGGGGAGCTGTTTTTT.

The chain has TRBV9 and TRBJ1-1; weak D call: TRBD1 (6 bases). The length of the CDR3 is 15 residues. The germline gives CDR1 SGDLS, CDR2 YYNGEE. Trimming took 0 bases from V and 0 from J, leaving 9 bases between them. DNA of the CDR3: TGTGCCAGCAGCGTAGCCCAGGGGATGAACACTGAAGCTTTCTTT. It codes for CASSVAQGMNTEAFF.

CDR3 protein: CASSQDGIGGPHIQYF. The CDR3 coding sequence is TGTGCCAGCAGCCAAGACGGAATAGGCGGCCCGCACATTCAGTACTTC. The chain has TRBV9 and TRBJ2-4; no definite D call. The CDR3 sequence is 16 residues long. V shed 4 bases and J shed 8 bases, with 22 bases lying between them. Germline lookup yields CDR1 SGDLS and CDR2 YYNGEE.

This clonotype was detected a few times. The chain joins TRBV10-3 to TRBJ1-1; tentatively, D is TRBD1 (5 bases). V was pared by 4 bases and J by 1 base, with 10 bases between. Germline V gene sequence: CDR1 ENHRY, CDR2 SYGVKD. The CDR3 runs 14 residues. DNA for the CDR3: TGTGCCATCAGTGGGGGCGGGGAGAACACTGAAGCTTTCTTT. This encodes CAISGGGENTEAFF.

This clonotype was seen many times. The chain links TRBV12-3 or TRBV12-4 to TRBJ1-1; D is unclear. The CDR3 extends over 12 amino acids. Trimming removed 7 bases from V and 4 bases from J, with 10 bases in between. The CDR3 DNA sequence: TGTGCCAGCAAAATGACAAGCACTGAAGCTTTCTTT. Protein sequence: CASKMTSTEAFF.

In regard to this clonotype: This may be a read error: a much more frequent sequence differs by one nucleotide. The chain uses TRBV2 and TRBJ2-5, with D tentatively TRBD2 (5 bases). The CDR3 loop spans 14 amino acids. Germline CDR1 is SNHLY and CDR2 is FYNNEI. The V end lost 4 bases, the J end lost 3 bases, and 12 bases lay between the germline ends. The CDR3 DNA is TGTGCCAGCAGTGTGGGTCGGGGTAAAGAGACCCAGTACTTC. Encoded protein: CASSVGRGKETQYF.

This rearrangement joins TRBV29-1 to TRBJ2-7; 8 nucleotides line up with TRBD2. This CDR3 has 13 amino acids. CDR1 SQVTM and CDR2 ANQGSEA come from the germline V gene. The V segment lost 3 bases and the J segment 3 bases; nucleotides outside the gene matches: 4. In nucleotides, the CDR3 is TGCAGCGTTGAGGGACTAGGAGTCTACGAGCAGTACTTC. It is translated as CSVEGLGVYEQYF.